The clone carrying this TCR beta chain has more than one count but fewer than ten. This record comes from a study of T cell changes during pregnancy in multiple sclerosis. Trimming took 4 bases from V and 5 from J; bases not matched to a gene: 7. The CDR3 has 14 residues. CDR1 and CDR2 from the germline V gene are SGHRS and YFSETQ. Clones were sequenced by immunoSEQ multiplex PCR, and TCRdb holds only the in-frame ones, with some missing. The sample consists of 95,000 to 100,000 clones, around 90% of them appearing once. This chain connects TRBV5-1 to TRBJ1-1; 8 bases match TRBD1. This TCR came from a female donor with multiple sclerosis, enrolled in a pregnancy study. The sequencing here drew on peripheral blood, taken in the second trimester of pregnancy. CDR3 residues: CASSPTGAGTEAFF. The CDR3 nucleotides are TGCGCCAGCAGCCCGACAGGGGCAGGTACTGAAGCTTTCTTT.